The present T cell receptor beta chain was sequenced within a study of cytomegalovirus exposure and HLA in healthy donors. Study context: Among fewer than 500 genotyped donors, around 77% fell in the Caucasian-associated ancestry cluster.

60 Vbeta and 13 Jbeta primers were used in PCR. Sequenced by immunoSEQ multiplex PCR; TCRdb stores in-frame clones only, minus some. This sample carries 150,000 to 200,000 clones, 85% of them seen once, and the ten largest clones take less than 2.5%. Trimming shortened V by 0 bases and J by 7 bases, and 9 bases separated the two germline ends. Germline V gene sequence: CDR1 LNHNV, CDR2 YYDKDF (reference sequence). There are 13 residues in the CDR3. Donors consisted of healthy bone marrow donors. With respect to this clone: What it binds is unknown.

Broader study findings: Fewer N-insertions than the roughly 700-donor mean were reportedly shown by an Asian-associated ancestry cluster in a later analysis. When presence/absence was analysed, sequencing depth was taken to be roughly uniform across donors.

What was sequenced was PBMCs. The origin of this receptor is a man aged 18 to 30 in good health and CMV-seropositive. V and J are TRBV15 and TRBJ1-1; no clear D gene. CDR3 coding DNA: TGTGCCACCAGCAGAGACGCTTACGGTGAAGCTTTCTTT. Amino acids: CATSRDAYGEAFF.